This T cell receptor (beta chain) stems from a study of T cell repertoires in cytomegalovirus infection. TCRdb re-analysed the reads in MiXCR, keeping a single row per CDR3 protein. The sample has fewer than 300,000 distinct CDR3 sequences, roughly 24% seen once. Germline V gene data show CDR1 as SQVTM and CDR2 as ANQGSEA. The CDR3 extends over 16 amino acids. The V end was cut by 7 bases, the J end by 0 bases, with 21 bases between. The material sequenced was PBMCs. The TCR comes from a human donor in good health (CMV status not recorded). Some clones in this sample may be carry-over from other donors' samples. The chain couples TRBV29-1 to TRBJ2-5, with D uncertain. CDR3 sequence reads: CSALDPLGRHQETQYF. The CDR3 DNA is TGCAGCGCCTTGGATCCCCTCGGACGGCACCAAGAGACCCAGTACTTC.